This record looks at one TCR beta chain sequence and its context. The CDR3 runs 13 residues. Germline V gives CDR1 SGHNT, CDR2 YYREEE (reference sequence). V was pared by 4 bases and J by 1 base, with 8 bases between. These data originate in a study of blood T cell repertoires in COVID-19. The wider study: Sample material is recorded as cDNA or gDNA derived from T cells, B-cell-depleted T cells, or PBMCs.

The cohort comprised adults aged 18 to 89 years residing in about two dozen US areas. All recovered Cohort 3 donors got two negative PCRs, got clearance, or saw symptom resolution. How the authors handled the data: Amplification with reference gene primers provided the estimates of nucleated cell counts. Profiling relied on immunoSEQ multiplex PCR, and the TCRdb table lists in-frame clones only, not all of them. The V and J calls and the clone size are those of that table, but D and trimming were determined from the DNA. The sample contains hundreds of thousands of clones, roughly 90% of which appear only once.

This TCR came from a man in his fifties or sixties who had recovered from COVID-19. The rearrangement uses TRBV5-4 and TRBJ1-2, with D tentatively TRBD1 (5 bases). The material sequenced was PBMCs or T cells enriched from blood (not recorded which). For the CDR3, the DNA is TGTGCCAGCAGCCCGGGGGGTAACTATGGCTACACCTTC. Encoded protein: CASSPGGNYGYTF.